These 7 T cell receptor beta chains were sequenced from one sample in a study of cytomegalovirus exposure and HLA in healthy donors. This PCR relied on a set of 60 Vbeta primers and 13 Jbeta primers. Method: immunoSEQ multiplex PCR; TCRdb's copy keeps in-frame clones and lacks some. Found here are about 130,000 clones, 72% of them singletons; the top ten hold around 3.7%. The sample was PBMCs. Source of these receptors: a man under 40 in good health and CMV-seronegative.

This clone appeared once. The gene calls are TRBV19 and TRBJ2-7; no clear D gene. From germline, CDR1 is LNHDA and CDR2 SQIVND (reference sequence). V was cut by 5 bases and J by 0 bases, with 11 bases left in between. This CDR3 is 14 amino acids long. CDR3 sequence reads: CASSDTLSSYEQYF. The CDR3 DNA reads TGTGCCAGTAGTGACACCCTGAGCTCCTACGAGCAGTACTTC.

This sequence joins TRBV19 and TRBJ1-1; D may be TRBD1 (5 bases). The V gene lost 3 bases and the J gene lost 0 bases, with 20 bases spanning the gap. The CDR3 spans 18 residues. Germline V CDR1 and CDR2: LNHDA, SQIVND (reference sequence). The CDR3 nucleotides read TGTGCCAGTAGTATCCTAAAGGGCCTACGGGGGATGAACACTGAAGCTTTCTTT. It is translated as CASSILKGLRGMNTEAFF. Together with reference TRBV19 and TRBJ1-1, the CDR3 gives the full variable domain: DGGITQSPKYLFRKEGQNVTLSCEQNLNHDAMYWYRQDPGQGLRLIYYSQIVNDFQKGDIAEGYSVSREKKESFPLTVTSAQKNPTAFYLCASSILKGLRGMNTEAFFGQGTRLTVV.

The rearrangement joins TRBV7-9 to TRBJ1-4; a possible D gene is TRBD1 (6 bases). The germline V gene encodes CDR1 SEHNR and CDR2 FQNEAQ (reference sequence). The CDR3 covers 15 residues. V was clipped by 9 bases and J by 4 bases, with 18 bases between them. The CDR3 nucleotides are TGTGCCAGAACACGTCGGCTAGGGGGTAATGAAAAACTGTTTTTT. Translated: CARTRRLGGNEKLFF.

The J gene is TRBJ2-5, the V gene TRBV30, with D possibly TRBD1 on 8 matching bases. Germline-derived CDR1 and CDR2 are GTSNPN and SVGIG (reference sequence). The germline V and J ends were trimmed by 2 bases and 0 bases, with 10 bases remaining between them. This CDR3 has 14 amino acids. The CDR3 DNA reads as TGTGCCTGGAGTACAGGGGGGGACCAAGAGACCCAGTACTTC. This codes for CAWSTGGDQETQYF. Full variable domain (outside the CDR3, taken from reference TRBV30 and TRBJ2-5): SQTIHQWPATLVQPVGSPLSLECTVEGTSNPNLYWYRQAAGRGLQLLFYSVGIGQISSEVPQNLSASRPQDRQFILSSKKLLLSDSGFYLCAWSTGGDQETQYFGPGTRLLVL.

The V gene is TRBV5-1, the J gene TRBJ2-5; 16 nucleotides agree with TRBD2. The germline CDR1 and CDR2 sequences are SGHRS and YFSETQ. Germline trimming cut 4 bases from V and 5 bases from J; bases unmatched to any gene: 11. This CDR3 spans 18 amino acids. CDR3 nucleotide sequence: TGCGCCAGCAGCCGGGGACTAGCGGGGGGGCCGGCGGGCGAGACCCAGTACTTC. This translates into CASSRGLAGGPAGETQYF.

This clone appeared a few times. CDR3 loop: CASSLEGTGGWSGANVLTF. The CDR3 DNA sequence: TGTGCCAGCAGCTTGGAGGGGACAGGGGGTTGGTCTGGGGCCAACGTCCTGACTTTC. The genes are TRBV5-5 and TRBJ2-6; 11 bases map to TRBD1. The germline V gene encodes CDR1 SGHKS and CDR2 YYEKEE (reference sequence). CDR3 length equals 19 residues. With V trimmed by 0 bases and J by 1 base, 6 bases remained unmatched.

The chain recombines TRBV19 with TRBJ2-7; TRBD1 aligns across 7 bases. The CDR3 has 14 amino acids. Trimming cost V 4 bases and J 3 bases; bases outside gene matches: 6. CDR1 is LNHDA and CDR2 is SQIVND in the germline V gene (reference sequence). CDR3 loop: CASSTQDRYYEQYF. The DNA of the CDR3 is TGTGCCAGTAGTACCCAGGACAGGTACTACGAGCAGTACTTC.